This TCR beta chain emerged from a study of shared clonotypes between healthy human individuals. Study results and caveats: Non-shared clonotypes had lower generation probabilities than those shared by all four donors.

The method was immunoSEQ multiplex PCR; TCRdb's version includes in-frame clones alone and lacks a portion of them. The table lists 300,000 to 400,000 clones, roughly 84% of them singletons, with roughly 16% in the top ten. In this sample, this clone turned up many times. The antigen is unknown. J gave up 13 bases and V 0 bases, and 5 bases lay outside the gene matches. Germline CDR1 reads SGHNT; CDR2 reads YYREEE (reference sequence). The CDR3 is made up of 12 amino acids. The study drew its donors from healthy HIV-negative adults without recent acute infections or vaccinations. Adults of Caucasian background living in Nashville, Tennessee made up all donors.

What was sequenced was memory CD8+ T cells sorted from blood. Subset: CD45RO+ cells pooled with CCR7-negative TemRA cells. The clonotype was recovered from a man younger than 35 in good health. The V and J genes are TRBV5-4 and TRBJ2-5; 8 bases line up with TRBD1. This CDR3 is CASSLGDRNLYF. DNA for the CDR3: TGTGCCAGCAGCTTGGGGGACAGGAATTTGTACTTC.